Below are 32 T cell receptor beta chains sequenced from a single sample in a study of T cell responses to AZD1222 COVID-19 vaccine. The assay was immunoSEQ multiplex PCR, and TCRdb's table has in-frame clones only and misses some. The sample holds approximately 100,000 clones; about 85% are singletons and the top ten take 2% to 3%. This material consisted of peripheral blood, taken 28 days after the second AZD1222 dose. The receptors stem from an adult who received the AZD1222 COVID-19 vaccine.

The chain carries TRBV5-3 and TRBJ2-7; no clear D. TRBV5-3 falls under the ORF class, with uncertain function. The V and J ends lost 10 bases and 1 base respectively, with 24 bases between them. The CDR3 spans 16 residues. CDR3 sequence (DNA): TGTGCCGCCCCGACCCCGTTCCGGCAGACGTCCTACGAGCAGTACTTC. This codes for CAAPTPFRQTSYEQYF.

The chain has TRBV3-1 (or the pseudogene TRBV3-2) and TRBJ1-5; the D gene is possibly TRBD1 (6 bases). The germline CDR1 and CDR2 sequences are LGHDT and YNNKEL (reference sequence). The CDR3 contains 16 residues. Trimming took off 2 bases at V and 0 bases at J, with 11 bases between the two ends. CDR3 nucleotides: TGTGCCAGCAGCCAAACTTGGACAGATAGCAATCAGCCCCAGCATTTT. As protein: CASSQTWTDSNQPQHF.

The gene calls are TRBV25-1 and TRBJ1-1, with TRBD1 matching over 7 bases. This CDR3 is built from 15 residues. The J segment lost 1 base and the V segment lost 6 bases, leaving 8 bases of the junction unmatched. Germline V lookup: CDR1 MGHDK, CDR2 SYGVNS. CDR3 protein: CASRDRTGKNTEAFF. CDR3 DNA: TGTGCCAGCAGGGATCGGACAGGAAAGAACACTGAAGCTTTCTTT.

CDR3 amino acids: CASSEGQGPPPYEQYF. CDR3 DNA: TGTGCCAGCAGTGAAGGTCAAGGCCCCCCACCCTACGAGCAGTACTTC. J is TRBJ2-7 and V is TRBV6-1; D unclear. Trimming took 1 base from V and 2 from J, leaving 15 bases between them. CDR1 MNHNS and CDR2 SASEGT come from the germline V gene. CDR3 length: 16 amino acids.

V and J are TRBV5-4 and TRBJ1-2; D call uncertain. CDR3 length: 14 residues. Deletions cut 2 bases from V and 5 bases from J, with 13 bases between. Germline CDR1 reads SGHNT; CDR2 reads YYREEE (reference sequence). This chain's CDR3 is CASSLRGPMYGYTF. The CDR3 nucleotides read TGTGCCAGCAGCTTAAGAGGCCCTATGTATGGCTACACCTTC.

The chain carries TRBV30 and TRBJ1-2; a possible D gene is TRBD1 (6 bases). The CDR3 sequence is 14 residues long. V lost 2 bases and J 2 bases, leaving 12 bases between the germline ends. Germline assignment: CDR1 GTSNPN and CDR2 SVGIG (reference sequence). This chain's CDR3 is CAWSKGGSNYGYTF. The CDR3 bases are TGTGCCTGGAGTAAGGGGGGATCCAACTATGGCTACACCTTC.

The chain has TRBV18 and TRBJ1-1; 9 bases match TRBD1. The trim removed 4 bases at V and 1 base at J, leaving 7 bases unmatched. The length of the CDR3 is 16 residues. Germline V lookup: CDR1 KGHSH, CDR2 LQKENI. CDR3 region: CASSQGQGNANTEAFF. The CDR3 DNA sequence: TGTGCCAGCTCACAGGGACAGGGCAACGCGAACACTGAAGCTTTCTTT.

The chain's CDR3 is CASSLGTSDQETQYF. CDR3 nucleotides: TGTGCCAGCAGCTTAGGGACTAGCGACCAAGAGACCCAGTACTTC. The chain joins TRBV7-9 to TRBJ2-5; 9 positions match TRBD2. Germline loops: CDR1 SEHNR, CDR2 FQNEAQ (reference sequence). This CDR3 spans 15 amino acids. Trimming took 1 base from V and 0 from J; bases not matched to a gene: 0.

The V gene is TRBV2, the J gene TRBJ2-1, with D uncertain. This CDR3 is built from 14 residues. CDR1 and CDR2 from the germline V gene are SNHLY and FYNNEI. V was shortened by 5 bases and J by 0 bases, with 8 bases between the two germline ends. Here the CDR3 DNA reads TGTGCCAGCAGTCACAGTGGCTCCTACAATGAGCAGTTCTTC. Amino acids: CASSHSGSYNEQFF.

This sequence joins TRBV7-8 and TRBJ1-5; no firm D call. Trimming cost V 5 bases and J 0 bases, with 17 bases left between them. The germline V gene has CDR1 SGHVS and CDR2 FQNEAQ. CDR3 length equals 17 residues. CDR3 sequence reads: CASSQTRIQHSNQPQHF. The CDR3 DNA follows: TGTGCCAGCAGCCAGACCCGAATCCAGCATAGCAATCAGCCCCAGCATTTT.

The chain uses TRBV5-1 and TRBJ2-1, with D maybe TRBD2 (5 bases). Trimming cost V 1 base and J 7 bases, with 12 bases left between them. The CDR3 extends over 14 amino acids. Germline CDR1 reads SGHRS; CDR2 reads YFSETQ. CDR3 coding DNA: TGCGCCAGCAGCTTGAATTCACGGGGAAATGAGCAGTTCTTC. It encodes CASSLNSRGNEQFF.

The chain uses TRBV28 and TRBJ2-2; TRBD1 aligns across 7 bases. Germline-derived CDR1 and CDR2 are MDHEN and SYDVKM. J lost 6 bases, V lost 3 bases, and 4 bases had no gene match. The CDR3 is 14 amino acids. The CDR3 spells CASSFYRGAGELFF. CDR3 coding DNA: TGTGCCAGCAGTTTTTACAGGGGCGCCGGGGAGCTGTTTTTT.

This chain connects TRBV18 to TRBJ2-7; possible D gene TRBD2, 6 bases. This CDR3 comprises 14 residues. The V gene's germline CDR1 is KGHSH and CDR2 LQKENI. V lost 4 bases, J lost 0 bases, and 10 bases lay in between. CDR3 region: CASSQGLRSYEQYF. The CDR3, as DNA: TGTGCCAGCTCACAGGGACTTCGCTCCTACGAGCAGTACTTC.

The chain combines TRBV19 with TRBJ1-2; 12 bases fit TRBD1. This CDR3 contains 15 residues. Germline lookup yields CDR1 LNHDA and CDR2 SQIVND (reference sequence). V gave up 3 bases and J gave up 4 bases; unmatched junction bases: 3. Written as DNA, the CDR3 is TGTGCCAGTAGTATTGGGACAGGGGGCGGCTATGGCTACACCTTC. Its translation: CASSIGTGGGYGYTF.

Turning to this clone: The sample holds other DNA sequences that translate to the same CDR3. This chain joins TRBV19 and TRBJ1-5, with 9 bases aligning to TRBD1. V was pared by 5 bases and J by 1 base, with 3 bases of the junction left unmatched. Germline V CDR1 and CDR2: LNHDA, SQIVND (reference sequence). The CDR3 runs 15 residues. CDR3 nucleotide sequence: TGTGCCAGTAGTCGGACAGGGGACAGCAATCAGCCCCAGCATTTT. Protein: CASSRTGDSNQPQHF.

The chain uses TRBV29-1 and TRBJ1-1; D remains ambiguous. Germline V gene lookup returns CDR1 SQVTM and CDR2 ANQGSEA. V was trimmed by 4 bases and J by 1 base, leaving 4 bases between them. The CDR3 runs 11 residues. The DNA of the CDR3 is TGCAGCGTTGCTCCGAACACTGAAGCTTTCTTT. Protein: CSVAPNTEAFF.

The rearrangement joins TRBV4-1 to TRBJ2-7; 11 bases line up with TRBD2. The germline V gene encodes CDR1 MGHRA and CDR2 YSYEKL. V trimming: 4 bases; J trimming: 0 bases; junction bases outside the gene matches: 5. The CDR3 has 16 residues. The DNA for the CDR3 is TGCGCCAGCAGCCCAACTAGCGGGAGACCCTCCTACGAGCAGTACTTC. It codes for CASSPTSGRPSYEQYF.

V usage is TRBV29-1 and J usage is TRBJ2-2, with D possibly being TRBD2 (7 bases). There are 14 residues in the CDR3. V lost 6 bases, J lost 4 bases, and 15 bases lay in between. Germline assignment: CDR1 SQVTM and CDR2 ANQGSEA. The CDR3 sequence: CSVGGGHLTGELFF. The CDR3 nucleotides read TGCAGCGTGGGCGGGGGACATCTCACCGGGGAGCTGTTTTTT.

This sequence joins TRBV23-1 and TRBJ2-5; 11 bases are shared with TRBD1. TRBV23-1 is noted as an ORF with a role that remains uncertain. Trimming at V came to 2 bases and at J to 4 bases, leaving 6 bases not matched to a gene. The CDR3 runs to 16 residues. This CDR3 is CASSQIGDRGGETQYF. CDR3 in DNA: TGCGCCAGCAGTCAAATCGGGGACAGGGGGGGAGAGACCCAGTACTTC.

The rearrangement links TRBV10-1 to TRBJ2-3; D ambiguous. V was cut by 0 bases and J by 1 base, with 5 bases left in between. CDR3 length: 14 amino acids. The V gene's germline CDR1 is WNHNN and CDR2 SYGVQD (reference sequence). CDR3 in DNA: TGCGCCAGCAGTGAGTCGTACCGCACAGATACGCAGTATTTT. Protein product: CASSESYRTDTQYF.

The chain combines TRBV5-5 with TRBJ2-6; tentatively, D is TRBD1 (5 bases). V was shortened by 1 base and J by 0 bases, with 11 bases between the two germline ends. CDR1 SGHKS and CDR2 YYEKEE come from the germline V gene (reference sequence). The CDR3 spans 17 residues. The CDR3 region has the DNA TGTGCCAGCAGCTTGCTAGTAGGGGACTCTGGGGCCAACGTCCTGACTTTC. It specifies CASSLLVGDSGANVLTF.

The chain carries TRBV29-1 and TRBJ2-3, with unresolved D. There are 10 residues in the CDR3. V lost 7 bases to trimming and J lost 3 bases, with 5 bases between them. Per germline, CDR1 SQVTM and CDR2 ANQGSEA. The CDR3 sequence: CSAGTDTQYF. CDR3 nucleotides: TGCAGCGCTGGGACAGATACGCAGTATTTT.

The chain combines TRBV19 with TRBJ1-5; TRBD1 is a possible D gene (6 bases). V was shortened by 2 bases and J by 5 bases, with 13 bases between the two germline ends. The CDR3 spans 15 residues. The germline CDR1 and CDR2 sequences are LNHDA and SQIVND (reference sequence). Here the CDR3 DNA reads TGTGCCAGTAGTATAATGGGCAGGGGCGATCAGCCCCAGCATTTT. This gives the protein CASSIMGRGDQPQHF.

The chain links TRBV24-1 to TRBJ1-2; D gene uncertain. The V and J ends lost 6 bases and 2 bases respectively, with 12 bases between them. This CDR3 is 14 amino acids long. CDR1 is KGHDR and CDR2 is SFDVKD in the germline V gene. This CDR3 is CATSMTEPNYGYTF. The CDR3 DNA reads TGTGCCACCAGTATGACGGAGCCAAACTATGGCTACACCTTC.

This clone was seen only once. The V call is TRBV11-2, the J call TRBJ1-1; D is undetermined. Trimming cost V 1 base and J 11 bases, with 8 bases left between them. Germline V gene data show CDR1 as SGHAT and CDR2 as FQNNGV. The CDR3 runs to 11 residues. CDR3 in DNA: TGTGCCAGCAGCTTAGGAGGGAGGGCTTTCTTT. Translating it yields CASSLGGRAFF.

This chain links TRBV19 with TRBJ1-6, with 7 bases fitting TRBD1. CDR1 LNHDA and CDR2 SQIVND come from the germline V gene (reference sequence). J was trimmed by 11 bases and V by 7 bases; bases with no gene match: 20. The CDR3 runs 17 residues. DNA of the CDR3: TGTGCCAGTACCCTCGCAGGAACGCCGGGACAGAAAACACCCCTCCACTTT. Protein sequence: CASTLAGTPGQKTPLHF.

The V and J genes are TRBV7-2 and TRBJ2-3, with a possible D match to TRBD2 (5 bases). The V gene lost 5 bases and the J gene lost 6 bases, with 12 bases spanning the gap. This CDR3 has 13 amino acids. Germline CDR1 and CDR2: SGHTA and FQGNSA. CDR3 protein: CASSEGVLDTQYF. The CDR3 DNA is TGTGCCAGCAGCGAGGGAGTCTTGGATACGCAGTATTTT.

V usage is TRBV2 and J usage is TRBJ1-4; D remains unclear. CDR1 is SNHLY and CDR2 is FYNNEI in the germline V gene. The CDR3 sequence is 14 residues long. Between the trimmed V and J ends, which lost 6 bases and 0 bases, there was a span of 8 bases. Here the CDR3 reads CASRRWTTNEKLFF. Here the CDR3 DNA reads TGTGCCAGCAGGAGGTGGACAACTAATGAAAAACTGTTTTTT.

CDR3 region: CASSQGIGLGYEQYF. CDR3 nucleotide sequence: TGCGCCAGCAGCCAAGGAATAGGACTAGGTTACGAGCAGTACTTC. The chain combines TRBV4-1 with TRBJ2-7; 7 nucleotides agree with TRBD2. From germline, CDR1 is MGHRA and CDR2 YSYEKL. V lost 1 base and J lost 4; bases outside the gene matches: 7. The CDR3 loop spans 15 amino acids.

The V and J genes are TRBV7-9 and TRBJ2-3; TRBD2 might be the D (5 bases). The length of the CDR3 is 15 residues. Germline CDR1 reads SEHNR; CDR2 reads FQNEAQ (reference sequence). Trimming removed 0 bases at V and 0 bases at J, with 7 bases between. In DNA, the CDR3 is TGTGCCAGCAGCTTAGCTAGCGCTAGCACAGATACGCAGTATTTT. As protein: CASSLASASTDTQYF.

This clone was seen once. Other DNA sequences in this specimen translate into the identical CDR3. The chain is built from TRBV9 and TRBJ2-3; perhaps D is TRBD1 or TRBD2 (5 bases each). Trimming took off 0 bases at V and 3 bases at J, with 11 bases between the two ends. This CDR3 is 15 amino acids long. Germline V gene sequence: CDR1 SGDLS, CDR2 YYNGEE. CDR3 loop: CASSVAGLRTDTQYF. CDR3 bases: TGTGCCAGCAGCGTAGCGGGGCTCAGGACAGATACGCAGTATTTT.

As DNA, the CDR3 is TGTGCCAGCAGCCCGGGGAGCCTTAACTATGGCTACACCTTC. Amino acids: CASSPGSLNYGYTF. The chain employs TRBV5-4 and TRBJ1-2; D call uncertain. Germline-derived CDR1 and CDR2 are SGHNT and YYREEE (reference sequence). The V end was cut by 4 bases, the J end by 1 base, with 11 bases between. The CDR3 extends over 14 amino acids.